This T cell receptor (beta chain) was recovered during a study of vaccination and CD4 T cells after COVID-19. Study-wide context: Typically, post-vaccine samples were obtained a median approximately 74 days after dose two, within a range of 14 to 241. Overlapping peptides covering the spike proteins of SARS-CoV-2, HCoV-NL63, HCoV-OC43 and HCoV-229E were added to stimulate cells.

This CDR3 comprises 14 residues. V lost 4 bases and J lost 12; bases outside the gene matches: 15. The germline V gene encodes CDR1 MNHEY and CDR2 SVGEGT. With regard to this clonotype: Its cognate antigen is unknown.

Study-wide findings and caveats: Rising from about 20 to 38, the median of SARS-CoV-2-reactive clonotypes did not change significantly. Apart from involving relatively few convalescent patients, the work omitted early post-infection timepoints.

Oncomine TCR Beta short-read sequencing was applied to DNA from cultured CD4+ T cells. A single record per CDR3 protein comes from TCRdb applying MiXCR to the PCR reads. Among some 10,000 distinct CDR3 sequences, approximately 59% were seen once, and the ten largest hold 27%. Treatment of the sample: approximately 9-day PBMC culture with coronavirus spike peptide pools or control peptides (ViraFEST assay). The V call is TRBV6-2 or TRBV6-3, the J call TRBJ2-7, with 7 nucleotides matching TRBD2. The sample comprised CD4+ T cells from blood, cultured in vitro. This TCR came from a human donor who had recovered from COVID-19. CDR3 amino acids: CASSSGTTSGWGYF. CDR3 nucleotides: TGTGCCAGCAGTTCCGGGACTACCTCGGGGTGGGGGTACTTC.